This T cell receptor (beta chain) was sequenced in a study of PD-1 blockade in classical Hodgkin lymphoma. Time point described: cycle 4 day 1 (C4D1), after more than five weeks of nivolumab. All the patients suffered relapse after autologous stem cell transplantation, and brentuximab vedotin exposure differed. Magnetic negative selection, applied to thawed PBMCs, was used to isolate the CD8+ T cells. Sequenced by immunoSEQ multiplex PCR; TCRdb stores in-frame clones only, minus some. The sample has about 7,800 clones, 75% to 80% seen once; the top ten hold about 35%. Trimming shortened V by 1 base and J by 2 bases, and 13 bases separated the two germline ends. There are 16 residues in the CDR3. Germline assignment: CDR1 SGHKS and CDR2 YYEKEE (reference sequence).

The V call is TRBV5-5, the J call TRBJ1-3, with unresolved D. The sequences come from CD8+ T cells from blood, collected before the fourth cycle of nivolumab. This receptor was obtained from a human donor with classical Hodgkin lymphoma. CDR3 coding DNA: TGTGCCAGCAGCTTGTCATTCTCTGAGCCTGGAAACACCATATATTTT. This encodes CASSLSFSEPGNTIYF.